This T cell receptor beta chain was captured in a study of shared clonotypes between healthy human individuals. Findings of the study overall: Researchers found naive subsets generally carried larger estimated richness than memory subsets.

V was clipped by 6 bases and J by 7 bases, with 19 bases between them. This CDR3 has 15 residues. Per the germline V gene, CDR1 is SGHTA and CDR2 is FQGNSA. Repertoires were generated with immunoSEQ multiplex PCR, while TCRdb's copy carries only in-frame clones and drops some. This table has over 400,000 clones, approximately 95% appearing once. As to this clone: Its antigen remains unidentified.

The rearrangement links TRBV7-2 to TRBJ1-3; a possible D gene is TRBD1 (5 bases). This TCR was recovered from a woman aged 30 to 39 in good health. The sequencing sample was made of naive CD4+ T cells sorted from blood. Indicated subset: CD45RA+ positively selected. CDR3 DNA sequence: TGTGCCAGCAGGAGAGTGGGGGGTGCGGCTAACACCATATATTTT. Its protein is CASRRVGGAANTIYF.